This TCR beta chain emerged from a study of T cell responses to AZD1222 COVID-19 vaccine (dated by TCRdb to 2020 to 2022). Background for the entire study: AZD1222 recipients whose second dose came at about 4 weeks and those whose second dose came at about 12 weeks were combined into one group, since spike-specific TCR depth and breadth did not differ between the two schedules. TCR sequencing covered 233 trial participants: nearly 210 given two doses of AZD1222 and 26 given two doses of MenACWY control vaccine. Trial participants were enrolled by age into subgroups of 18-55, 56-69 and 70-plus years, and around 150, 29 and 61 TCR-sequenced participants, respectively, were included in these subgroups.

Summary of the overall study and its limitations: Only five to seven AZD1222 recipients were SARS-CoV-2 seropositive at baseline, limiting conclusions about previously exposed vaccinees. Participants were mostly white British, with more females than males. The authors suggested clonal diversity may have been underestimated. The 56-69-year group was small, and its depth increase did not reach significance, likely because of low power. Vaccine-associated CD4 TCRs spanned the whole spike protein, with dominant responses in regions 160-218 and 743-854. No day 14 peak-response samples were available, so repertoires were characterized only after the peak T cell response. After two AZD1222 doses, both the breadth and the depth of spike-specific TCRs were significantly higher than at day 0 and than in MenACWY recipients. Reportedly, close to half of the unique spike-specific TCRs recognized epitopes lying outside the regions that are mutated in the B.1.351 and B.1.1.7 variants.

The CDR3 starts with the cysteine, ends with the phenylalanine, and has 16 residues. Kept here is only the CDR3 DNA, which spans 48 bases and is read in frame from base 1. The germline V gene (reference sequence) gives CDR1 as MNHEY and CDR2 as SMNVEV. Cut back by 1 base and 5 bases, the V and J ends lie 18 bases apart. Comment on this clone: The antigen this receptor binds is unknown. Per-base qualities were not stored, and no clone one base away is much larger.

This specimen's time point label, per the study, means: baseline before first vaccination. The vaccinee samples were drawn from two UK trials, COV001 and COV002, one of which was a single-blind randomized controlled phase 2/3 trial testing AZD1222 (ChAdOx1 nCoV-19) in healthy adults. For TCRbeta chain sequencing, PBMC samples from trial participants were taken at day 0 and at day 28 after the second dose. The CDR3 regions of human TCRbeta chains were analyzed by immunosequencing. For the original study's pipeline: Repertoire TCRs were checked for matches against a reference library of SARS-CoV-2-specific TCRs that had been generated using the MIRA antigen-specificity platform. Breadth was defined as the fraction of unique TCRs that were SARS-CoV-2-associated. Depth was defined as the fraction of total T cells that were SARS-CoV-2-associated. Using the MIRA data, each spike-specific TCR was assigned both to the spike region to which the TCR was reactive and to a CD4 or CD8 class. Log10-transformed breadth and depth values were compared by one-way ANOVA with Sidak's multiple comparisons tests. TCRdb mirrors the immuneACCESS table, restricted to in-frame sequences. Some clones are absent from its copies; in checked studies, under half trace to an unresolved V gene, and the reason for the others is unknown. The V and J calls and clone size were taken over from that table, and D and trimming were inferred from the DNA. This sample is represented by 99,000 or so clones; over 70% of them were singletons. Approximately 9% of the sample is held by the ten biggest clonotypes.

The TCR originated in an adult in good health. The sample consisted of peripheral blood, taken on day 0 of AZD1222 vaccination. The V and J segments used are TRBV27 and TRBJ2-7; perhaps TRBD2 is the D gene, with 7 bases matching. The DNA reads TGTGCCAGCAGTTTATTTGCTTCTGGGGGGGCCAACGAGCAGTACTTC. Translated, it gives CASSLFASGGANEQYF.